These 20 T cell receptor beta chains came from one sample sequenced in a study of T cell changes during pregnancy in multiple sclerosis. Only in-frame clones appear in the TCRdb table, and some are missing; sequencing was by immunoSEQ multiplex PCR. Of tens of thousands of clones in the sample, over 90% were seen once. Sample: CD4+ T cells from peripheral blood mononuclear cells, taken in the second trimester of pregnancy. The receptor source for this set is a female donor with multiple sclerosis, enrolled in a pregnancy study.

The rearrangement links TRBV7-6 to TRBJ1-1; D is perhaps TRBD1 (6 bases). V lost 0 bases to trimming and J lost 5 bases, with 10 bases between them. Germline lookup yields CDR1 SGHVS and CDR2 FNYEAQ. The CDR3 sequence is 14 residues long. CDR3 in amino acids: CASSLATQGTEAFF. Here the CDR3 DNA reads TGTGCCAGCAGCTTAGCAACACAGGGTACTGAAGCTTTCTTT. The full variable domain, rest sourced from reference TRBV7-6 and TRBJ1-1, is GAGVSQSPRYKVTKRGQDVALRCDPISGHVSLYWYRQALGQGPEFLTYFNYEAQQDKSGLPNDRFSAERPEGSISTLTIQRTEQRDSAMYRCASSLATQGTEAFFGQGTRLTVV.

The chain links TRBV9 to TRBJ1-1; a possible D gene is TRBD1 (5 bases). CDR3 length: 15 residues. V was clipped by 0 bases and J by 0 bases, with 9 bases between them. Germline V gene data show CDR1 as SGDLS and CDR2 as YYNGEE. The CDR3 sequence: CASSVGGTVNTEAFF. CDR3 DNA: TGTGCCAGCAGCGTAGGCGGGACGGTGAACACTGAAGCTTTCTTT.

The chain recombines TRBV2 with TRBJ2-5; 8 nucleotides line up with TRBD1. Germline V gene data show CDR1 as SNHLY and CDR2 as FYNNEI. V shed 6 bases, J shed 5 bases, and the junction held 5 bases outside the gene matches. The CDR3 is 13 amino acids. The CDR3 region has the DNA TGTGCCAGCAGCCCGGACAGGGTGGAGACCCAGTACTTC. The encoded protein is CASSPDRVETQYF.

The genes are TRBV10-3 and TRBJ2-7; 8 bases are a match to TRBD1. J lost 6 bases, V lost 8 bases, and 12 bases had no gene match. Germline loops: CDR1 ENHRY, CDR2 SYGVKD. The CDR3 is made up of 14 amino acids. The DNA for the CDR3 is TGTGCCATCTCTGCGGGACAGGCCCGGACCGAGCAGTACTTC. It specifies CAISAGQARTEQYF.

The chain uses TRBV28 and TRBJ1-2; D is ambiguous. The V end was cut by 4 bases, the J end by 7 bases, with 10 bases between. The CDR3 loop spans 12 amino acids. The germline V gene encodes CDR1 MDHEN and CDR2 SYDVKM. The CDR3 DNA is TGTGCCAGCAGTTCCCCCCTGTCTGGCTACACCTTC. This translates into CASSSPLSGYTF.

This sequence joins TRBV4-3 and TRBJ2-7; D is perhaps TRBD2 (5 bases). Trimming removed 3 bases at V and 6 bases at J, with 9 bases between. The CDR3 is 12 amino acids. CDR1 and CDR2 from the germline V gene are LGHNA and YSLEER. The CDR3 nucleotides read TGCGCCAGCAGCCACCGAGGAGGCGAGCAGTACTTC. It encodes CASSHRGGEQYF.

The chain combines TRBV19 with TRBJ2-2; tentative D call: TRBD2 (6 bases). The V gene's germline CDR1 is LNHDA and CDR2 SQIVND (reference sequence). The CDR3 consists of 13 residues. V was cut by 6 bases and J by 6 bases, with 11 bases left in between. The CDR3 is CASRAEGSGELFF. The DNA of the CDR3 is TGTGCCAGTAGGGCGGAGGGTTCCGGGGAGCTGTTTTTT.

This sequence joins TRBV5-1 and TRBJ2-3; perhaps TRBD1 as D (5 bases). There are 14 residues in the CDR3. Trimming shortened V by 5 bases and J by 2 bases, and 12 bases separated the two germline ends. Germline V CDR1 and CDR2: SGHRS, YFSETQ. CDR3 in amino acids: CASRQGVPTDTQYF. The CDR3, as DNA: TGCGCCAGCAGACAAGGGGTTCCCACAGATACGCAGTATTTT. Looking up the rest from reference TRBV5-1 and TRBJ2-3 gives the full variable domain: KAGVTQTPRYLIKTRGQQVTLSCSPISGHRSVSWYQQTPGQGLQFLFEYFSETQRNKGNFPGRFSGRQFSNSRSEMNVSTLELGDSALYLCASRQGVPTDTQYFGPGTRLTVL.

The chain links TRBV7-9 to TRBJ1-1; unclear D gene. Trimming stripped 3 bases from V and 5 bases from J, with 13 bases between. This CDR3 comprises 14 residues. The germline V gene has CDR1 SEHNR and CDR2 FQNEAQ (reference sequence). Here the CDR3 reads CASSFWAEGTEAFF. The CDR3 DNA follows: TGTGCCAGCAGCTTTTGGGCAGAAGGAACTGAAGCTTTCTTT.

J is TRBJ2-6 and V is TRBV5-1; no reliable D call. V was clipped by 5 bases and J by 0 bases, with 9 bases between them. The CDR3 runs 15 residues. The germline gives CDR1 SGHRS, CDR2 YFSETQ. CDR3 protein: CASSRSLSGANVLTF. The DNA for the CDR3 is TGCGCCAGCAGTCGAAGCCTCTCTGGGGCCAACGTCCTGACTTTC.

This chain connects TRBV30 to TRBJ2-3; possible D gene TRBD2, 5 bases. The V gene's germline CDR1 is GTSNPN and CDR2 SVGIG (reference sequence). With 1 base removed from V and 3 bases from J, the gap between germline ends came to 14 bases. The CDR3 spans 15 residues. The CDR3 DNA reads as TGTGCCTGGAGTGCTCCGGGGTGGAGGACAGATACGCAGTATTTT. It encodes CAWSAPGWRTDTQYF.

For the CDR3, the DNA is TGTGCCAGCAGCTTGGCTGTTAGGGGAAGCAACTATGGCTACACCTTC. This translates into CASSLAVRGSNYGYTF. The V and J genes are TRBV5-6 and TRBJ1-2; tentatively, D is TRBD1 (5 bases). The CDR3 is 16 amino acids. Trimming took 0 bases from V and 2 from J, leaving 14 bases between them. Germline lookup yields CDR1 SGHDT and CDR2 YYEEEE. Using reference TRBV5-6 and TRBJ1-2 for the parts outside the CDR3, the full variable domain is DAGVTQSPTHLIKTRGQQVTLRCSPKSGHDTVSWYQQALGQGPQFIFQYYEEEERQRGNFPDRFSGHQFPNYSSELNVNALLLGDSALYLCASSLAVRGSNYGYTFGSGTRLTVV.

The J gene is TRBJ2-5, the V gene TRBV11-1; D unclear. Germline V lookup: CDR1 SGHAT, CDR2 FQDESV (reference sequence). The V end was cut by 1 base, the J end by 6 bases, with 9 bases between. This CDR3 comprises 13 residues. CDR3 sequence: CASSLDLEKTQYF. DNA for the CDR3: TGTGCCAGCAGCTTAGATTTAGAAAAGACCCAGTACTTC.

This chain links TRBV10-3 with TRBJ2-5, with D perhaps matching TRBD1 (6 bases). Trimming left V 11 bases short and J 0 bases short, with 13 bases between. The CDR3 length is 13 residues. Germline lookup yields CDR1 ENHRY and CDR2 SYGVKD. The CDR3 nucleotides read TGTGCCGCAAAACAGGGAAACCAAGAGACCCAGTACTTC. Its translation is CAAKQGNQETQYF.

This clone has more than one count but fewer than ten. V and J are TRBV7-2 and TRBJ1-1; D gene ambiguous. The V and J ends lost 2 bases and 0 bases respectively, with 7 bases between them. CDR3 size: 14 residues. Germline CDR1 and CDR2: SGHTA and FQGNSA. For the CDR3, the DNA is TGTGCCAGCAGCTTAATGTCCTTGAACACTGAAGCTTTCTTT. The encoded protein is CASSLMSLNTEAFF.

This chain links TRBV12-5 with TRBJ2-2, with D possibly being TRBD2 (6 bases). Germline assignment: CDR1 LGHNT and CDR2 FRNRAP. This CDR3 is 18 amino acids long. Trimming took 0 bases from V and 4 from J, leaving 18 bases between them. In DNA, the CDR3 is TGTGCTAGTGGTTTGGTGACAATACGGGGGTCGATCACCGGGGAGCTGTTTTTT. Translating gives CASGLVTIRGSITGELFF.

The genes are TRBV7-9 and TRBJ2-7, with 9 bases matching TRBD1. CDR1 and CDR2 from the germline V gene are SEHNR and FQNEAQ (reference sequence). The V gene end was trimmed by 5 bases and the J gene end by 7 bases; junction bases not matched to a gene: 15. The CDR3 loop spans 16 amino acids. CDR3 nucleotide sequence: TGTGCCAGCAGCAAAAATCCGGGACAGGGAAAGAGGGAGCAGTACTTC. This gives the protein CASSKNPGQGKREQYF.

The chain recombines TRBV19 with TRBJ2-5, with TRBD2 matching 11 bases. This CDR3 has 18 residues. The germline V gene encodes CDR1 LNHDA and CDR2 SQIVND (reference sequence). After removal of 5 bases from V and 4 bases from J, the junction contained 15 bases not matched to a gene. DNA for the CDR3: TGTGCCAGTAGTCCTCAGGGACTAGCGGCCGCCCTAGGAGAGACCCAGTACTTC. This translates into CASSPQGLAAALGETQYF.

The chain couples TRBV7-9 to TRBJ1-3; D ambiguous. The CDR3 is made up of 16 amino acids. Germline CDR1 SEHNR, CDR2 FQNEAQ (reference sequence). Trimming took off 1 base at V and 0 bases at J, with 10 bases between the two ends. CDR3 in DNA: TGTGCCAGCAGCTTAGAGCGGCGGATCTCTGGAAACACCATATATTTT. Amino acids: CASSLERRISGNTIYF.

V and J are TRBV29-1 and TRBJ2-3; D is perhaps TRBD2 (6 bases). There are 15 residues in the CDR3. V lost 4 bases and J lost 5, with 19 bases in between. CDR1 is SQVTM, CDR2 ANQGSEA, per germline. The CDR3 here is CSVAGTSGDLDTQYF. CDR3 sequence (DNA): TGCAGCGTTGCCGGGACCTCGGGGGATTTAGATACGCAGTATTTT.